Described below is a single T cell receptor (beta chain) sequence and its context. Here immunoSEQ multiplex PCR was the method, and the copy in TCRdb shows in-frame clones only, minus some. The sample has approximately 41,000 clones; 75% to 90% are singletons. This sample is drawn from a study of blood T cell repertoires in COVID-19. The CDR3 runs to 15 residues. The V end was cut by 5 bases, the J end by 4 bases, with 14 bases between. Germline V gene sequence: CDR1 SGHVS, CDR2 FNYEAQ. Sequenced: peripheral blood. J is TRBJ2-2 and V is TRBV7-6, with D possibly matching TRBD1 (5 bases). The clonotype comes from a man aged 50-60 years with active COVID-19. CDR3 nucleotide sequence: TGTGCCAGCAGCGACCACAGGACACCCACCGGGGAGCTGTTTTTT. Encoded protein: CASSDHRTPTGELFF.